Listed here is a single T cell receptor (beta chain). Its cognate antigen is unknown. In the PCR, 60 Vbeta and 13 Jbeta primers were used. Profiling relied on immunoSEQ multiplex PCR, and the TCRdb table lists in-frame clones only, not all of them. The data hold some 200,000 clones, with approximately 90% observed a single time. The entry originates in a study of cytomegalovirus exposure and HLA in healthy donors. Whole-study findings and limits: Later analysis identified some 16,000 TCR beta sequences associated with HLA alleles, using a false discovery rate threshold of 0.05. It was confirmed in vitro that a few of the CMV-associated chains were specific for CMV antigens.

After removal of 6 bases from V and 4 bases from J, the junction contained 4 bases not matched to a gene. Germline V CDR1 and CDR2: MNHEY, SVGAGI. CDR3 length: 14 amino acids. The specimen sequenced was PBMCs. V gene TRBV6-5 combines with J gene TRBJ1-5; TRBD1 agrees at 9 bases. The origin of this receptor is a young woman in good health and CMV-seronegative. The CDR3 nucleotides are TGTGCCAGCAGGCGACAGGGGGGTAATCAGCCCCAGCATTTT. It codes for CASRRQGGNQPQHF.